This T cell receptor beta chain was identified in a study of blood T cells in healthy people across ages. This clonotype was observed a handful of times. Primed by a sample-barcoded 5' primer and a J-beta primer mix, a second PCR proceeded for about 7 to 11 cycles. A single record per CDR3 protein comes from TCRdb applying MiXCR to the 5' RACE reads. The sample holds some 700,000 distinct CDR3 sequences; roughly 44% are singletons and the top ten take 20% to 25%. This sequence was found in a woman aged 60-75 years in good health. Sequencing input: blood.

The CDR3 bases are TGTGCCAGCAGTTTGGTCGGCAGGACATCCTACGAGCAGTACTTC. Protein: CASSLVGRTSYEQYF. The genes are TRBV6-5 and TRBJ2-7, with D possibly TRBD1 on 5 matching bases. V lost 4 bases, J lost 1 base, and 14 bases lay in between. The germline V gene has CDR1 MNHEY and CDR2 SVGAGI. There are 15 residues in the CDR3.